Listed below are T cell receptor beta chains from one sample, sequenced in a study of radiation and T cells in renal cell carcinoma. TCRdb keeps only in-frame clones here, not all; method: immunoSEQ multiplex PCR. The sample shows roughly 130,000 clones, more than 70% of them seen only once. This specimen consisted of blood, obtained from a patient whose treatment included radiotherapy and nephrectomy. These receptors all stem from an older woman with renal cell carcinoma. CDR3s include the opening cysteine and the closing phenylalanine or tryptophan. The D gene is left open where the match is weak. Where a row states a size, it is once, few, many or the class of an expanded clone; other rows omit it.

D: -; V: TRBV5-1; size: -; J: TRBJ2-1; DNA: TGCGCCAGCAGCTTGGTCCAGTCGGGGTCCAATGAGCAGTTCTTC; CDR3: CASSLVQSGSNEQFF
D: -; V: TRBV7-3; size: -; J: TRBJ2-3; DNA: TGTGCCAGCAGCTTAACGAGGGGGTCAGATACGCAGTATTTT; CDR3: CASSLTRGSDTQYF
D: -; V: TRBV7-8; size: -; J: TRBJ1-3; DNA: TGTGCCAGCACGAGACGAAACACCATATATTTT; CDR3: CASTRRNTIYF
D: TRBD1; V: TRBV6-5; size: -; J: TRBJ2-7; DNA: TGTGCCAGCAGTTTGCAGGGGGCCTACGAGCAGTACTTC; CDR3: CASSLQGAYEQYF
D: -; V: TRBV5-8; size: -; J: TRBJ2-1; DNA: TGTGCCAGCAGCTTGACGGGGACCTACGGTGAGCAGTTCTTC; CDR3: CASSLTGTYGEQFF
D: -; V: TRBV29-1; size: -; J: TRBJ1-2; DNA: TGCAGCGTGAAGGAAGGCTACACCTTC; CDR3: CSVKEGYTF
D: TRBD1; V: TRBV5-1; size: -; J: TRBJ2-1; DNA: TGCGCCAGCAGCTTACCGGGACAGGGGGGCAATGAGCAGTTCTTC; CDR3: CASSLPGQGGNEQFF
D: -; V: TRBV29-1; size: few; J: TRBJ1-2; DNA: TGCAGCGTTGAAGATCGTAACTATGGCTACACCTTC; CDR3: CSVEDRNYGYTF
D: TRBD1; V: TRBV14; size: -; J: TRBJ1-2; DNA: TGTGCCAGCAGCCAAGATTGGAAGGGGGCGGCGTATGGCTACACCTTC; CDR3: CASSQDWKGAAYGYTF
D: -; V: TRBV28; size: few; J: TRBJ2-5; DNA: TGTGCCAGCAGTTTGAGGGGGGCACCGGAAGAGACCCAGTACTTC; CDR3: CASSLRGAPEETQYF
D: -; V: TRBV11-3; size: -; J: TRBJ1-2; DNA: TGTGCCAGCAGCCACAGGGATCGGACCGCTGGCTACACCTTC; CDR3: CASSHRDRTAGYTF
D: -; V: TRBV28; size: -; J: TRBJ2-5; DNA: TGTGCCAGCAGTTTACCACAGGGCAGGGAGACCCAGTACTTC; CDR3: CASSLPQGRETQYF
D: -; V: TRBV7-9; size: -; J: TRBJ2-1; DNA: TGTGCCAGCAGCTTATCGGAGTACAATGAGCAGTTCTTC; CDR3: CASSLSEYNEQFF
D: TRBD1; V: TRBV6-1; size: -; J: TRBJ1-5; DNA: TGTGCCAGCAGTGAAAGAACAGGGGGGAATCAGCCCCAGCATTTT; CDR3: CASSERTGGNQPQHF
D: -; V: TRBV2; size: -; J: TRBJ1-4; DNA: TGTGCCAGCCTAGACAGAAAACTGTTTTTT; CDR3: CASLDRKLFF
D: TRBD1; V: TRBV30; size: -; J: TRBJ2-6; DNA: TGTGCCATACCCGACAGGGGGGCTGGGGCCAACGTCCTGACTTTC; CDR3: CAIPDRGAGANVLTF
D: TRBD1; V: TRBV4-1; size: once; J: TRBJ2-5; DNA: TGCGCCAGCAGCCCCCAGGACAGGGGCCGGGAGACCCAGTACTTC; CDR3: CASSPQDRGRETQYF
D: -; V: TRBV6-1; size: -; J: TRBJ2-1; DNA: TGTGCCAGCAGTGAAATGAATGAGCAGTTCTTC; CDR3: CASSEMNEQFF
D: -; V: TRBV25-1; size: -; J: TRBJ1-5; DNA: TGTGCCAGCAGTGGGGCCGGGGAGGGCAATCAGCCCCAGCATTTT; CDR3: CASSGAGEGNQPQHF
D: TRBD2; V: TRBV7-6; size: -; J: TRBJ2-5; DNA: TGTGCCAGCAGCCCCTTGGCGGCTAGCGGGGGGTCGGGGACCCAGTACTTC; CDR3: CASSPLAASGGSGTQYF
D: -; V: TRBV6-1; size: -; J: TRBJ1-2; DNA: TGTGCCAGCAGTGGCGGGAGGACGCCGGGGGGCTACACCTTC; CDR3: CASSGGRTPGGYTF
D: -; V: TRBV11-3; size: -; J: TRBJ2-7; DNA: TGTGCCAGCAGCTTAGGGGGGGCGACCTACGAGCAGTACTTC; CDR3: CASSLGGATYEQYF
D: -; V: TRBV7-2; size: few; J: TRBJ1-4; DNA: TGTGCCAGCAGCTTTGGGGGAGAAAAACTGTTTTTT; CDR3: CASSFGGEKLFF
D: TRBD2; V: TRBV27; size: -; J: TRBJ2-2; DNA: TGTGCCAGCAGTTTAACTAGCGGGGGGGCCACCGGGGAGCTGTTTTTT; CDR3: CASSLTSGGATGELFF
D: TRBD1; V: TRBV5-1; size: -; J: TRBJ2-6; DNA: TGCGCCAGCAGCATGACAGGGTCTGGGGCCAACGTCCTGACTTTC; CDR3: CASSMTGSGANVLTF
D: -; V: TRBV13; size: -; J: TRBJ2-2; DNA: TGTGCCAGCAGCTTAGGCGGGGAGAACACCGGGGAGCTGTTTTTT; CDR3: CASSLGGENTGELFF
D: TRBD1; V: TRBV19; size: -; J: TRBJ2-7; DNA: TGTGCCAGTAGTATAGAGGGACAGGGGTCCTACGAGCAGTACTTC; CDR3: CASSIEGQGSYEQYF
D: TRBD2; V: TRBV5-4; size: -; J: TRBJ2-5; DNA: TGTGCCAGCAGGCCTGCTAGCGGGGGGGCCCGACAAGAGACCCAGTACTTC; CDR3: CASRPASGGARQETQYF
D: -; V: TRBV6-5; size: -; J: TRBJ2-2; DNA: TGTGCCAGCAGTTCCAGGACTATTCAAGGCACCGGGGAGCTGTTTTTT; CDR3: CASSSRTIQGTGELFF
D: -; V: TRBV7-2; size: -; J: TRBJ1-1; DNA: TGTGCCAGCAGCCCAACAGGGTTCACTGAAGCTTTCTTT; CDR3: CASSPTGFTEAFF
D: -; V: TRBV5-1; size: -; J: TRBJ1-1; DNA: TGCGCCAGCAGCGCGGACACGAACACTGAAGCTTTCTTT; CDR3: CASSADTNTEAFF
D: TRBD1; V: TRBV2; size: -; J: TRBJ2-1; DNA: TGTGCCAGCAGTGAAAAAAGGGGGCCGGAGTTCTTC; CDR3: CASSEKRGPEFF
D: -; V: TRBV6-6; size: -; J: TRBJ2-5; DNA: TGTGCCAGCAGTTACTCGGCCTCGAGCCAGACCCAGTACTTC; CDR3: CASSYSASSQTQYF
D: -; V: TRBV4-1; size: -; J: TRBJ2-3; DNA: TGCGCCAGCAGCCCCCTGGTCGGGCGGGGCGTGGGAGATACGCAGTATTTT; CDR3: CASSPLVGRGVGDTQYF
D: TRBD1; V: TRBV28; size: -; J: TRBJ2-7; DNA: TGTGCCAGCCACCACCGGGACAGGGGCCTCTACGAGCAGTACTTC; CDR3: CASHHRDRGLYEQYF
D: -; V: TRBV28; size: -; J: TRBJ1-2; DNA: TGTGCTATATCGGAACAGGCCTATGGCTACACCTTC; CDR3: CAISEQAYGYTF
D: -; V: TRBV7-7; size: -; J: TRBJ2-5; DNA: TGTGCTAGCAGCTTATATGCACAGCAAGAGACCCAGTACTTC; CDR3: CASSLYAQQETQYF
D: TRBD2; V: TRBV13; size: -; J: TRBJ2-7; DNA: TGTGCCAGCAGCTTAGCGGGGGGTTACGAGCAGTACTTC; CDR3: CASSLAGGYEQYF
D: -; V: TRBV15; size: -; J: TRBJ1-4; DNA: TGTGCCACCAGCAGAGGGGGCAGGGACATGCCATTTTTT; CDR3: CATSRGGRDMPFF
D: -; V: TRBV6-5; size: -; J: TRBJ1-1; DNA: TGTGCCAGCAAACAGGGATTTAACACTGAAGCTTTCTTT; CDR3: CASKQGFNTEAFF
D: -; V: TRBV6-1; size: -; J: TRBJ2-5; DNA: TGTGCCAGCAGTGATCAAGGAAGAGGGCGAGAGACCCAGTACTTC; CDR3: CASSDQGRGRETQYF
D: TRBD1; V: TRBV5-4; size: -; J: TRBJ1-6; DNA: TGTGCCAGCAGCTTAGGGGACAGGGGAGGCGATTCACCCCTCCACTTT; CDR3: CASSLGDRGGDSPLHF
D: TRBD2; V: TRBV29-1; size: few; J: TRBJ2-3; DNA: TGCAGCGTGGGACTAGGGTCCGCCACAGATACGCAGTATTTT; CDR3: CSVGLGSATDTQYF
D: TRBD2; V: TRBV5-1; size: once; J: TRBJ2-5; DNA: TGCGCCAGCAGCTGGGGACTAGCCCAAGAGACCCAGTACTTC; CDR3: CASSWGLAQETQYF
D: TRBD1; V: TRBV30; size: -; J: TRBJ2-7; DNA: TGTGCCTGGAGTCTCGGAGGGACAGGCTCCGTCGAGCAGTACTTC; CDR3: CAWSLGGTGSVEQYF
D: -; V: TRBV5-1; size: few; J: TRBJ2-2; DNA: TGCGCCAGCAGCTTGGCCACAGCTACGTGGCAGGGGCCCACCGGGGAGCTGTTTTTT; CDR3: CASSLATATWQGPTGELFF
D: -; V: TRBV10-3; size: -; J: TRBJ2-5; DNA: TGTGCCACCGATCAGGGGAATATGGGAGAGACCCAGTACTTC; CDR3: CATDQGNMGETQYF
D: -; V: TRBV28; size: -; J: TRBJ1-2; DNA: TGTGCCAGCAGTCAGGCGGGGCCCGATGGCTACACCTTC; CDR3: CASSQAGPDGYTF
D: TRBD1; V: TRBV5-1; size: -; J: TRBJ2-5; DNA: TGCGCCAGCAGCACCGTAGGACAGGGGGTCAGGGAGACCCAGTACTTC; CDR3: CASSTVGQGVRETQYF
D: TRBD1; V: TRBV27; size: once; J: TRBJ1-1; DNA: TGTGCCAGCAGAGGGGGGACAGGGCCTACTGAAGCTTTCTTT; CDR3: CASRGGTGPTEAFF
D: TRBD1; V: TRBV6-5; size: -; J: TRBJ1-1; DNA: TGTGCCAGCAGTCCGAGGACAGGGCTCACTGAAGCTTTCTTT; CDR3: CASSPRTGLTEAFF
D: -; V: TRBV5-1; size: few; J: TRBJ1-1; DNA: TGCGCCAGCAGTGGTGCAGGGGCCCTGGAGAGAGAAGCTTTCTTT; CDR3: CASSGAGALEREAFF
D: TRBD2; V: TRBV6-6; size: -; J: TRBJ2-7; DNA: TGTGCCAGCAGTTACTCTAGCGGGGGGGCTTGGGACGAGCAGTACTTC; CDR3: CASSYSSGGAWDEQYF
D: TRBD2; V: TRBV9; size: once; J: TRBJ2-3; DNA: TGTGCCAGCAGCGTAGCGGGACTAGCGAGCACAGATACGCAGTATTTT; CDR3: CASSVAGLASTDTQYF
D: -; V: TRBV9; size: -; J: TRBJ2-3; DNA: TGTGCCAGCAGCTCCGCAGGAGAGAGCACAGATACGCAGTATTTT; CDR3: CASSSAGESTDTQYF
D: -; V: TRBV6-1; size: -; J: TRBJ1-5; DNA: TGTGCCAGCAGTGAAGGGCACAATAGCAATCAGCCCCAGCATTTT; CDR3: CASSEGHNSNQPQHF
D: -; V: TRBV6-1; size: -; J: TRBJ1-1; DNA: TGTGCCACCTCCCCGTCCAGGACAGAAGCTTTCTTT; CDR3: CATSPSRTEAFF